Below are 14 T cell receptor beta chains sequenced from a single sample in a study of OX40 agonist ivuxolimab in advanced cancers. Generated by immunoSEQ multiplex PCR, the TCRdb table keeps only in-frame clones and is missing some. The data contain under 90,000 clones, more than 80% of them singletons. The sample was CD4+ or CD8+ T cells sorted from blood, taken in a trial of the OX40 agonist ivuxolimab. These receptors all come from an adult with an advanced solid tumor such as melanoma, head and neck, liver or kidney cancer.

The rearrangement uses TRBV6-5 and TRBJ2-1; 11 bases agree with TRBD1. Trimming at V came to 0 bases and at J to 10 bases, leaving 5 bases not matched to a gene. From germline, CDR1 is MNHEY and CDR2 SVGAGI. CDR3 size: 15 residues. The CDR3 sequence is CASSYSGTGGQEQFF. In DNA, the CDR3 is TGTGCCAGCAGTTACTCTGGGACAGGGGGTCAAGAGCAGTTCTTC.

The rearrangement links TRBV6-1 to TRBJ2-7; 7 positions match TRBD2. After removal of 8 bases from V and 6 bases from J, the junction contained 10 bases not matched to a gene. The CDR3 is 13 amino acids. Per germline, CDR1 MNHNS and CDR2 SASEGT. CDR3 in DNA: TGTGCCAGCGGGAGGGAGAGGGGTGGCGAGCAGTACTTC. It translates to CASGRERGGEQYF.

This clone was detected a few times. This chain connects TRBV7-9 to TRBJ2-2; a weak D match, TRBD1 (5 bases). From germline, CDR1 is SEHNR and CDR2 FQNEAQ (reference sequence). The germline V and J ends were trimmed by 1 base and 5 bases, with 8 bases remaining between them. This CDR3 spans 14 amino acids. The CDR3 coding sequence is TGTGCCAGCAGCTTAGAAGGGGCGACCGGGGAGCTGTTTTTT. Translation: CASSLEGATGELFF.

CDR3 coding DNA: TGTGCCAGCAGTTTTGGTCTAGCGGGGGGGCGGCCCTACAATGAGCAGTTCTTC. This encodes CASSFGLAGGRPYNEQFF. The chain couples TRBV28 to TRBJ2-1; 12 nucleotides line up with TRBD2. V dropped 3 bases and J dropped 2; count of bases not matched to a gene: 8. From germline, CDR1 is MDHEN and CDR2 SYDVKM. CDR3 length: 18 amino acids.

V and J are TRBV19 and TRBJ1-2; D is ambiguous. This CDR3 comprises 13 residues. Germline loops: CDR1 LNHDA, CDR2 SQIVND (reference sequence). V lost 4 bases to trimming and J lost 4 bases, with 10 bases between them. The CDR3 region has the DNA TGTGCCAGTAGTACACCGGGCCTCTATGGCTACACCTTC. This translates into CASSTPGLYGYTF.

The CDR3 protein is CASSLSGTGYEQYF. In DNA, the CDR3 is TGCGCCAGCAGCTTAAGCGGGACAGGGTACGAGCAGTACTTC. The chain recombines TRBV5-1 with TRBJ2-7, with 9 bases that match TRBD1. V lost 2 bases to trimming and J lost 4 bases; unmatched junction nucleotides: 4. This CDR3 has 14 residues. Looked up from germline, CDR1 is SGHRS and CDR2 is YFSETQ. Full variable domain (rest looked up from reference TRBV5-1 and TRBJ2-7): KAGVTQTPRYLIKTRGQQVTLSCSPISGHRSVSWYQQTPGQGLQFLFEYFSETQRNKGNFPGRFSGRQFSNSRSEMNVSTLELGDSALYLCASSLSGTGYEQYFGPGTRLTVT.

The V and J genes are TRBV5-4 and TRBJ2-3, with D unclear. In germline, CDR1 is SGHNT, CDR2 YYREEE (reference sequence). CDR3 length: 13 amino acids. V was shortened by 0 bases and J by 4 bases, with 6 bases between the two germline ends. This chain's CDR3 is CASSLDVPDTQYF. CDR3 coding DNA: TGTGCCAGCAGCTTGGATGTCCCAGATACGCAGTATTTT. The full variable domain, its missing parts supplied by reference TRBV5-4 and TRBJ2-3, is ETGVTQSPTHLIKTRGQQVTLRCSSQSGHNTVSWYQQALGQGPQFIFQYYREEENGRGNFPPRFSGLQFPNYSSELNVNALELDDSALYLCASSLDVPDTQYFGPGTRLTVL.

CDR3 sequence reads: CASSYPPIYEQYF. The DNA for the CDR3 is TGTGCCAGCAGTTATCCCCCCATCTACGAGCAGTACTTC. This chain joins TRBV6-5 and TRBJ2-7; D gene uncertain. This CDR3 region has 13 residues. Trimming shortened V by 3 bases and J by 3 bases, and 9 bases separated the two germline ends. CDR1 MNHEY and CDR2 SVGAGI come from the germline V gene.

The sample holds one count of this clone. The chain joins TRBV28 to TRBJ1-1; no definite D call. This CDR3 contains 12 residues. CDR1 is MDHEN and CDR2 is SYDVKM in the germline V gene. V was clipped by 3 bases and J by 10 bases, with 12 bases between them. The CDR3 region is CASSFGLDLAFF. As DNA, the CDR3 is TGTGCCAGCAGTTTCGGACTCGACTTAGCTTTCTTT.

For the CDR3, the DNA is TGTGCCAGCAGCGGGGGGGACCTCGAGCAGTACTTC. It translates to CASSGGDLEQYF. The J gene is TRBJ2-7, the V gene TRBV9; TRBD2 is a possible D gene (6 bases). This CDR3 is built from 12 residues. Deletions cut 3 bases from V and 6 bases from J, with 10 bases between. Germline CDR1 reads SGDLS; CDR2 reads YYNGEE. Using reference TRBV9 and TRBJ2-7 for the parts outside the CDR3, the full variable domain is DSGVTQTPKHLITATGQRVTLRCSPRSGDLSVYWYQQSLDQGLQFLIQYYNGEERAKGNILERFSAQQFPDLHSELNLSSLELGDSALYFCASSGGDLEQYFGPGTRLTVT.

V is TRBV5-4 and J is TRBJ1-2, with TRBD1 matching 9 bases. The CDR3 extends over 15 amino acids. Looked up from germline, CDR1 is SGHNT and CDR2 is YYREEE (reference sequence). J was trimmed by 7 bases and V by 4 bases; bases with no gene match: 11. CDR3 DNA: TGTGCCAGCAGCCAAGAGGGACAGGGAGTACTTGGCTACACCTTC. Translating gives CASSQEGQGVLGYTF.

The CDR3 DNA reads TGCAGTGCAAAAACAGGGGGATGGCAGTACTTC. Its protein is CSAKTGGWQYF. V gene TRBV20-1 combines with J gene TRBJ2-7; TRBD1 agrees at 8 bases. V dropped 6 bases and J dropped 9; count of bases not matched to a gene: 7. The CDR3 is made up of 11 amino acids. Looked up from germline, CDR1 is DFQATT and CDR2 is SNEGSKA (reference sequence).

The rearrangement uses TRBV14 and TRBJ2-5; D perhaps matches TRBD2 (6 bases). The CDR3 sequence is 14 residues long. Germline assignment: CDR1 SGHDN and CDR2 FVKESK. Trimming stripped 6 bases from V and 4 bases from J, with 15 bases between. The CDR3 reads CASSPRDSIETQYF. CDR3 DNA sequence: TGTGCCAGCAGTCCTAGGGACTCCATAGAGACCCAGTACTTC.

This chain links TRBV10-3 with TRBJ2-1; 10 nucleotides line up with TRBD2. The germline V gene encodes CDR1 ENHRY and CDR2 SYGVKD. J was trimmed by 4 bases and V by 5 bases; bases with no gene match: 5. This CDR3 is 15 amino acids long. Here the CDR3 DNA reads TGTGCCATCAGTTCCAGCGGGGGGGCTTACAATGAGCAGTTCTTC. It encodes CAISSSGGAYNEQFF.